This passage covers 30 T cell receptor beta chains from one sample sequenced in a study of T cell responses to AZD1222 COVID-19 vaccine. Sequencing was performed with immunoSEQ multiplex PCR; in TCRdb, only in-frame clones are kept and a portion is missing. This sample has some 120,000 clones, with over 75% found just once. This specimen consisted of peripheral blood, obtained on day 0 of AZD1222 vaccination. The receptors were gathered from an adult in good health.

The chain joins TRBV19 to TRBJ2-1; 7 positions match TRBD1. With V trimmed by 5 bases and J by 0 bases, 7 bases remained unmatched. The CDR3 spans 16 residues. Looked up from germline, CDR1 is LNHDA and CDR2 is SQIVND (reference sequence). CDR3 sequence (DNA): TGTGCCAGTAGTTCCCTGGGACAGAGCTCCTACAATGAGCAGTTCTTC. Translated: CASSSLGQSSYNEQFF.

This rearrangement joins TRBV30 to TRBJ2-6; D tentatively reads TRBD1 or TRBD2 (5 bases each). The germline gives CDR1 GTSNPN, CDR2 SVGIG (reference sequence). This CDR3 spans 15 amino acids. The V gene lost 1 base and the J gene lost 0 bases, with 7 bases spanning the gap. For the CDR3, the DNA is TGTGCCTGGAGTGCCGGGACCTCTGGGGCCAACGTCCTGACTTTC. It encodes CAWSAGTSGANVLTF.

This chain connects TRBV5-1 to TRBJ1-4; 9 bases are a match to TRBD1. Trimming cost V 4 bases and J 7 bases; bases outside gene matches: 14. The CDR3 loop spans 17 amino acids. Per germline, CDR1 SGHRS and CDR2 YFSETQ. CDR3 nucleotide sequence: TGCGCCAGCAGCGCCTCCGGGACAGGGCCCCGGGGTGAAAAACTGTTTTTT. It translates to CASSASGTGPRGEKLFF.

The V gene is TRBV5-1, the J gene TRBJ1-5; no clear D gene. The germline V and J ends were trimmed by 4 bases and 3 bases, with 17 bases remaining between them. CDR1 is SGHRS, CDR2 YFSETQ, per germline. The CDR3 extends over 16 amino acids. The CDR3 protein is CASSLGLQMDNQPQHF. Written as DNA, the CDR3 is TGCGCCAGCAGCCTAGGACTGCAAATGGACAATCAGCCCCAGCATTTT.

The chain combines TRBV6-5 with TRBJ1-6, with 10 bases identical to TRBD1. Germline trimming cut 6 bases from V and 6 bases from J; bases unmatched to any gene: 5. CDR3 size: 15 residues. The germline V gene encodes CDR1 MNHEY and CDR2 SVGAGI. CDR3 in DNA: TGTGCCAGCAGGCGGGACAGGGGAAGTAATTCACCCCTCCACTTT. Its translation: CASRRDRGSNSPLHF.

This rearrangement joins TRBV7-9 to TRBJ2-7; D is possibly TRBD2 (5 bases). This CDR3 is built from 13 residues. The V gene's germline CDR1 is SEHNR and CDR2 FQNEAQ (reference sequence). The ends were cut back, 5 bases at V and 5 bases at J, with 13 bases in the middle. DNA of the CDR3: TGTGCCAGCAGCCCCCGAAGAGGGCACGAGCAGTACTTC. This translates into CASSPRRGHEQYF.

The chain employs TRBV10-3 and TRBJ2-2; TRBD2 matches 9 bases. The CDR3 sequence is 16 residues long. Germline-derived CDR1 and CDR2 are ENHRY and SYGVKD. Trimming took 6 bases from V and 7 from J; bases not matched to a gene: 12. The CDR3 DNA is TGTGCCATCAGACAAACTCGCGGGGGGGCAGACGGGGAGCTGTTTTTT. This gives the protein CAIRQTRGGADGELFF.

This clone was counted a single time. The V and J genes are TRBV7-8 and TRBJ2-7, with 8 bases lining up with TRBD2. The CDR3 is 14 amino acids. J gave up 7 bases and V 6 bases, and 11 bases lay outside the gene matches. Germline values: CDR1 SGHVS, CDR2 FQNEAQ. CDR3 amino acids: CASSRGGNGVEQYF. The CDR3 DNA reads TGTGCCAGCAGTCGGGGGGGAAACGGGGTTGAGCAGTACTTC.

This rearrangement joins TRBV5-1 to TRBJ2-3; perhaps D is TRBD1 or TRBD2 (5 bases each). V was shortened by 1 base and J by 4 bases, with 13 bases between the two germline ends. This CDR3 spans 15 amino acids. Germline CDR1 and CDR2: SGHRS and YFSETQ. DNA of the CDR3: TGCGCCAGCAGCTTGCTAGCCCAAGGGGCAGATACGCAGTATTTT. It specifies CASSLLAQGADTQYF.

The gene calls are TRBV27 and TRBJ2-3; D unresolved. V was pared by 0 bases and J by 1 base, with 11 bases between. The length of the CDR3 is 16 residues. CDR1 and CDR2 (germline): MNHEY, SMNVEV (reference sequence). CDR3 nucleotides: TGTGCCAGCAGTTTATCGAGGCTGATTGGCACAGATACGCAGTATTTT. Translation gives CASSLSRLIGTDTQYF.

V and J are TRBV27 and TRBJ2-1, with 11 nucleotides matching TRBD2. V gave up 3 bases and J gave up 9 bases; unmatched junction bases: 16. Germline-derived CDR1 and CDR2 are MNHEY and SMNVEV (reference sequence). The CDR3 totals 18 residues. The CDR3 DNA reads as TGTGCCAGCAGTTTGATCCCCCCGACTAGCGGGACACACGGTGAGCAGTTCTTC. Translating gives CASSLIPPTSGTHGEQFF.

V usage is TRBV27 and J usage is TRBJ2-1; 8 bases match TRBD1. The CDR3 extends over 17 amino acids. The germline CDR1 and CDR2 sequences are MNHEY and SMNVEV (reference sequence). V trimming: 6 bases; J trimming: 4 bases; junction bases outside the gene matches: 14. CDR3 sequence reads: CASSPEAGRGLYNEQFF. Written as DNA, the CDR3 is TGTGCCAGCAGCCCAGAGGCCGGCAGGGGGCTTTACAATGAGCAGTTCTTC.

This chain links TRBV4-2 with TRBJ2-4; possible D gene TRBD1, 6 bases. V lost 4 bases and J lost 1, with 8 bases in between. CDR1 is LGHNA and CDR2 is YNFKEQ in the germline V gene. The CDR3 totals 14 residues. CDR3 in DNA: TGTGCCAGCAGCCCCCAGGGGGCCAAAAACATTCAGTACTTC. Encoded protein: CASSPQGAKNIQYF.

The chain employs TRBV7-8 and TRBJ1-5, with D unresolved. Trimming shortened V by 2 bases and J by 5 bases, and 7 bases separated the two germline ends. The length of the CDR3 is 13 residues. From germline, CDR1 is SGHVS and CDR2 FQNEAQ. The CDR3 loop reads CASSLTWDQPQHF. In nucleotides, the CDR3 is TGTGCCAGCAGCTTAACATGGGATCAGCCCCAGCATTTT.

The V gene is TRBV29-1, the J gene TRBJ1-2; D may be TRBD1 (6 bases). The CDR3 covers 13 residues. V was pared by 3 bases and J by 1 base, with 9 bases between. The germline gives CDR1 SQVTM, CDR2 ANQGSEA. The CDR3 loop is CSVDPQGNYGYTF. CDR3 bases: TGCAGCGTTGACCCACAGGGTAACTATGGCTACACCTTC.

The chain carries TRBV27 and TRBJ1-2, with 10 bases fitting TRBD1. CDR1 is MNHEY and CDR2 is SMNVEV in the germline V gene (reference sequence). V lost 5 bases, J lost 4 bases, and 10 bases stayed unmatched. This CDR3 contains 16 residues. CDR3 sequence reads: CASSPPGQGSLYGYTF. CDR3 DNA sequence: TGTGCCAGCAGTCCCCCGGGACAGGGGTCCCTCTATGGCTACACCTTC.

The chain recombines TRBV21-1 with TRBJ1-6; TRBD1, as called in the table, went unchecked against the DNA. TRBV21-1 is a pseudogene locus. This CDR3 contains 16 residues. CDR3 nucleotides: TGTGCCAGCGGAAACAGGGAGAGCTCCTATAATTCACCCCTCCACTTT. Its protein is CASGNRESSYNSPLHF.

This chain joins TRBV18 and TRBJ1-3; the D gene is possibly TRBD1 (6 bases). V was trimmed by 3 bases and J by 2 bases, leaving 8 bases between them. Germline V gives CDR1 KGHSH, CDR2 LQKENI. This CDR3 contains 14 residues. CDR3 bases: TGTGCCAGCTCACCCGGGGGGCCTGGAAACACCATATATTTT. Its protein is CASSPGGPGNTIYF.

The chain couples TRBV28 to TRBJ1-1; D is unresolved. This CDR3 contains 16 residues. The V end lost 3 bases, the J end lost 0 bases, and 14 bases lay between the germline ends. Germline V gives CDR1 MDHEN, CDR2 SYDVKM. DNA for the CDR3: TGTGCCAGCAGTTTGTGGGCGAGAAGCATGAACACTGAAGCTTTCTTT. It specifies CASSLWARSMNTEAFF.

V is TRBV24-1 and J is TRBJ2-5; D possibly uses TRBD1 or TRBD2 (5 bases each). The CDR3 length is 13 residues. With 5 bases removed from V and 5 bases from J, the gap between germline ends came to 11 bases. The V gene's germline CDR1 is KGHDR and CDR2 SFDVKD. CDR3: CATSAPGSETQYF. CDR3 in DNA: TGTGCCACCAGTGCGCCAGGGAGTGAGACCCAGTACTTC.

The rearrangement links TRBV29-1 to TRBJ1-1; D might be TRBD1 (6 bases). The germline CDR1 and CDR2 sequences are SQVTM and ANQGSEA. The V end lost 6 bases, the J end lost 1 base, and 9 bases lay between the germline ends. This CDR3 spans 12 amino acids. For the CDR3, the DNA is TGCAGCGTGGGGACACCGAACACTGAAGCTTTCTTT. This encodes CSVGTPNTEAFF.

The CDR3 DNA sequence: TGCAGCGCCCTAAGGGACTTCACAGATACGCAGTATTTT. Protein product: CSALRDFTDTQYF. The chain joins TRBV29-1 to TRBJ2-3; TRBD2 is a possible D gene (6 bases). There are 13 residues in the CDR3. Trimming pared 7 bases from V and 2 bases from J, leaving 13 bases between. Germline-derived CDR1 and CDR2 are SQVTM and ANQGSEA.

This rearrangement joins TRBV28 to TRBJ1-6; 7 bases agree with TRBD1. The CDR3 has 17 amino acids. Germline V gene data show CDR1 as MDHEN and CDR2 as SYDVKM. Germline trimming cut 5 bases from V and 14 bases from J; bases unmatched to any gene: 21. CDR3 DNA sequence: TGTGCCAGCAGTGAACGACCCTACCGGACAGGACACTTGGCCCTCCACTTT. Its protein product is CASSERPYRTGHLALHF.

The J gene is TRBJ2-7, the V gene TRBV28; TRBD2 might be the D (6 bases). CDR3 size: 14 residues. Germline CDR1 reads MDHEN; CDR2 reads SYDVKM. Trimming stripped 6 bases from V and 4 bases from J, with 16 bases between. The CDR3 sequence: CASSHRLGSYEQYF. As DNA, the CDR3 is TGTGCCAGCAGCCACAGACTAGGGTCGTACGAGCAGTACTTC.

The genes are TRBV9 and TRBJ2-5, with D perhaps matching TRBD2 (5 bases). Trimming cost V 0 bases and J 5 bases, with 11 bases left between them. The CDR3 spans 14 residues. Per germline, CDR1 SGDLS and CDR2 YYNGEE. The CDR3 DNA follows: TGTGCCAGCAGCGTAGGGCTAGCTCGGGAGACCCAGTACTTC. Translating gives CASSVGLARETQYF.

In its sample, this clone was seen once. The chain is built from TRBV9 and TRBJ2-2; D gene unclear. V was shortened by 7 bases and J by 4 bases, with 8 bases between the two germline ends. There are 12 residues in the CDR3. Germline V lookup: CDR1 SGDLS, CDR2 YYNGEE. The DNA for the CDR3 is TGTGCCAGCGGCGATATCACCGGGGAGCTGTTTTTT. Protein: CASGDITGELFF.

For this clone: This could be a read error, since a much larger clone is one nucleotide away. This chain connects TRBV4-2 to TRBJ2-1; TRBD2 matches at 7 bases. Germline assignment: CDR1 LGHNA and CDR2 YNFKEQ. The CDR3 is made up of 15 amino acids. The junction had 6 bases not matched to a gene; V was cut back by 3 bases and J by 4 bases. In DNA form, the CDR3 reads TGTGCCAGCAGCCAGGGAGGGCCTCGGTACAATGAGCAGTTCTTC. Amino acid sequence: CASSQGGPRYNEQFF.

The V call is TRBV7-8, the J call TRBJ1-4, with D possibly being TRBD1 (6 bases). Per germline, CDR1 SGHVS and CDR2 FQNEAQ. Trimming took off 5 bases at V and 2 bases at J, with 9 bases between the two ends. CDR3 length: 14 residues. The CDR3: CASSQGGTNEKLFF. The CDR3 DNA reads TGTGCCAGCAGCCAAGGGGGGACTAATGAAAAACTGTTTTTT.

J is TRBJ2-7 and V is TRBV9, with D possibly TRBD1 on 5 matching bases. Germline V gene data show CDR1 as SGDLS and CDR2 as YYNGEE. Trimming stripped 0 bases from V and 3 bases from J, with 10 bases between. The CDR3 runs 14 residues. As DNA, the CDR3 is TGTGCCAGCAGCGTAGCTGGGGCCGACTACGAGCAGTACTTC. It codes for CASSVAGADYEQYF.

V usage is TRBV18 and J usage is TRBJ1-3; D remains ambiguous. Trimming left V 3 bases short and J 6 bases short, with 12 bases between. From germline, CDR1 is KGHSH and CDR2 LQKENI. There are 14 residues in the CDR3. Written as DNA, the CDR3 is TGTGCCAGCTCACCGGACGGTGACCCAAACACCATATATTTT. Translation gives CASSPDGDPNTIYF.